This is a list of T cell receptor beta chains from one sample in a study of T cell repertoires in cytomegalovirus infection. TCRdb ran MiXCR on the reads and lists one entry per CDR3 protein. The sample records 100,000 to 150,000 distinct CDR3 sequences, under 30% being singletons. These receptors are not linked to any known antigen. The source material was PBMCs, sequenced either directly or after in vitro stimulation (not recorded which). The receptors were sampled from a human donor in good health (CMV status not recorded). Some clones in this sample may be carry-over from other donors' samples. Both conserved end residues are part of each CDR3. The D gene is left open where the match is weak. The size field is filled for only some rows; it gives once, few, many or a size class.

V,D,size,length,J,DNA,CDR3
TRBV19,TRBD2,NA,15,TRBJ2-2,TGTGCCAGTAGTCCGAGTGGGGGGGGCACCGGGGAGCTGTTTTTT,CASSPSGGGTGELFF
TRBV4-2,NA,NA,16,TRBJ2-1,TGTGCCAGCAGCCAAGTAGCAGCGATTACTTACAATGAGCAGTTCTTC,CASSQVAAITYNEQFF
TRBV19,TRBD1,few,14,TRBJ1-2,TGTGCCAGCTTCGACAGGGGAGCTAACTATGGCTACACCTTC,CASFDRGANYGYTF
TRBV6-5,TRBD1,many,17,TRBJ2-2,TGTGCCAGCAGTTACCGCGGGACAGGGTTATGGACCGGGGAGCTGTTTTTT,CASSYRGTGLWTGELFF
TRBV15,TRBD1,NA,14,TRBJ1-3,TGTGCCACCAGCAGCAACAGGGGATTGGGCACCATATATTTT,CATSSNRGLGTIYF
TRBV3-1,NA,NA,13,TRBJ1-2,TGTGCCAGCAGCCAAGACGAAGCCTTCGGCTACACCTTC,CASSQDEAFGYTF
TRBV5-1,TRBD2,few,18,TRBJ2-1,TGCGCCAGCAGCGAAAGACTAGCGGGGCTCAGCTCCTACAATGAGCAGTTCTTC,CASSERLAGLSSYNEQFF
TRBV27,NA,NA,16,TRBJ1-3,TGTGCCAGCAGTCATACGGCCGGGAGCTCTGGAAACACCATATATTTT,CASSHTAGSSGNTIYF
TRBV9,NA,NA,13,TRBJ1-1,TGTGCCAGCAGCGCGTGGGGAAACACTGAAGCTTTCTTT,CASSAWGNTEAFF
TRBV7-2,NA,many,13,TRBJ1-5,TGTGCCAGCAGCTTCGGCAGAGAAACGCCCCAGCATTTT,CASSFGRETPQHF
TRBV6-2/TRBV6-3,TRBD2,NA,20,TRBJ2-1,TGTGCCAGCAGTCCCTTAGGACTAGCGGGATCCCAGAGCTCCTACAATGAGCAGTTCTTC,CASSPLGLAGSQSSYNEQFF
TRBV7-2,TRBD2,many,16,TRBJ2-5,TGTGCCAGCAGCTTAGCACTAGCGGGAGGGCAAGAGACCCAGTACTTC,CASSLALAGGQETQYF
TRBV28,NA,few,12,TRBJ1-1,TGTGCCAGCAGTTTCAGGCCCACTGAAGCTTTCTTT,CASSFRPTEAFF
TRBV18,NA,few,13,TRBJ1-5,TGTGCCAGCTCACCTGGGCAACTTCAGCCCCAGCATTTT,CASSPGQLQPQHF
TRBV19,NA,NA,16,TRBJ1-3,TGTGCCAGTAGTAATCCGGGACGGAGCTCTGGAAACACCATATATTTT,CASSNPGRSSGNTIYF
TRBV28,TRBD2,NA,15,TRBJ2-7,TGTGCCAGCAGCGGGAGGGAGGGGGTGATCCACGAGCAGTACTTC,CASSGREGVIHEQYF
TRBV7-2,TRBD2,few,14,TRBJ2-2,TGTGCCGCGGGGGGGGCCCAGTGGACCGGGGAGCTGTTTTTT,CAAGGAQWTGELFF
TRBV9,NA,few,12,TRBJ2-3,TGTGCCAGCAGCGCGGAGGGGGATACGCAGTATTTT,CASSAEGDTQYF
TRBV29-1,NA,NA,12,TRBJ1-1,TGCAGCGTTGTGGTCGGGGACACTGAAGCTTTCTTT,CSVVVGDTEAFF
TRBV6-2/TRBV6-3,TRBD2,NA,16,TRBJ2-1,TGTGCCAGCAGTTGGCCGCGGGAGGGCTCCTACAATGAGCAGTTCTTC,CASSWPREGSYNEQFF
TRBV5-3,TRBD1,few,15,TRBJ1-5,TGTGCCAGCAGTCGTACAGGGGATAGCAATCAGCCCCAGCATTTT,CASSRTGDSNQPQHF
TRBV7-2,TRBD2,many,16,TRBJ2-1,TGTGCCAGCAGCCGGATGGACTTAGCGGGAGAGGATGAGCAGTTCTTC,CASSRMDLAGEDEQFF
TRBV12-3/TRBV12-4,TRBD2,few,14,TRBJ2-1,TGTGCCAGCAGGAGGTGGGAGGGTTACAATGAGCAGTTCTTC,CASRRWEGYNEQFF
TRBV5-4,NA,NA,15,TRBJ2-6,TGTGCCAGCAGCTTTTGGGGGGCTGGGGCCAACGTCCTGACTTTC,CASSFWGAGANVLTF
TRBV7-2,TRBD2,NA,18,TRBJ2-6,TGTGCCAGCAGCCCGATAGCGGGACCGCCTAATGGGGCCAACGTCCTGACTTTC,CASSPIAGPPNGANVLTF
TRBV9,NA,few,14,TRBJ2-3,TGTGCCAGCAGCGTAGAAATAGGCACAGATACGCAGTATTTT,CASSVEIGTDTQYF
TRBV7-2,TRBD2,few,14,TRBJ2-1,TGTGCCAGCAGCTCCCTTGGCGGGAGTGGTGAGCAGTTCTTC,CASSSLGGSGEQFF